These T cell receptor beta chains were read from a single sample in a study of T cell changes during pregnancy in multiple sclerosis. Method: immunoSEQ multiplex PCR; TCRdb's copy keeps in-frame clones and lacks some. The data show 55,000 to 85,000 clones, approximately 92% seen once. The sample here was peripheral blood, taken in the second trimester of pregnancy. These receptors were collected from a female donor with multiple sclerosis, enrolled in a pregnancy study. The CDR3 runs from the conserved cysteine through the conserved F or W. The order of the fields is CDR3 protein, CDR3 DNA, D gene, clone size, J gene, V gene. A D gene is named only where the DNA matches it firmly. Rows may omit the clone size; those that give it use once, few, many or a size class.

CDR3 protein: CASGPGLYSYEQYF
CDR3 DNA: TGCGCCAGCGGGCCGGGACTCTACTCCTACGAGCAGTACTTC
D gene: -
clone size: -
J gene: TRBJ2-7
V gene: TRBV23-1

CDR3 protein: CASGQGWVDTQYF
CDR3 DNA: TGTGCCAGCGGACAGGGGTGGGTGGATACGCAGTATTTT
D gene: TRBD1
clone size: -
J gene: TRBJ2-3
V gene: TRBV6-1

CDR3 protein: CASSLEPTSGSQYF
CDR3 DNA: TGTGCCAGCAGCTTGGAACCTACTAGCGGGTCGCAGTACTTC
D gene: TRBD2
clone size: -
J gene: TRBJ2-7
V gene: TRBV5-4

CDR3 protein: CASPGTGGFEQFF
CDR3 DNA: TGTGCCAGCCCCGGGACAGGGGGATTTGAGCAGTTCTTC
D gene: TRBD1
clone size: -
J gene: TRBJ2-1
V gene: TRBV6-1

CDR3 protein: CASSQSPTMIFGYTF
CDR3 DNA: TGTGCCAGCAGCCAATCGCCGACTATGATCTTTGGCTACACCTTC
D gene: -
clone size: -
J gene: TRBJ1-2
V gene: TRBV5-6

CDR3 protein: CASSLRAGGAYEQYF
CDR3 DNA: TGCGCCAGCAGCTTGAGGGCGGGTGGGGCCTACGAGCAGTACTTC
D gene: -
clone size: -
J gene: TRBJ2-7
V gene: TRBV5-1

CDR3 protein: CASRAGGDAYEQYF
CDR3 DNA: TGTGCCAGTAGGGCGGGGGGGGATGCCTACGAGCAGTACTTC
D gene: TRBD2
clone size: -
J gene: TRBJ2-7
V gene: TRBV19

CDR3 protein: CASSLGAASFNEQFF
CDR3 DNA: TGTGCCAGCAGCTTGGGGGCTGCGAGCTTCAATGAGCAGTTCTTC
D gene: -
clone size: few
J gene: TRBJ2-1
V gene: TRBV5-4

CDR3 protein: CAWSRTPNTEAFF
CDR3 DNA: TGTGCCTGGAGTCGAACACCGAACACTGAAGCTTTCTTT
D gene: -
clone size: -
J gene: TRBJ1-1
V gene: TRBV30

CDR3 protein: CAISKRDSNEQFF
CDR3 DNA: TGTGCCATCAGCAAGCGGGATAGCAATGAGCAGTTCTTC
D gene: TRBD2
clone size: -
J gene: TRBJ2-1
V gene: TRBV10-3

CDR3 protein: CASTIRGFSSGNTIYF
CDR3 DNA: TGTGCCAGTACGATCCGGGGATTTAGCTCTGGAAACACCATATATTTT
D gene: -
clone size: -
J gene: TRBJ1-3
V gene: TRBV19

CDR3 protein: CASSWVDRGGNGYTF
CDR3 DNA: TGTGCCAGCAGCTGGGTGGACAGGGGCGGAAATGGCTACACCTTC
D gene: TRBD1
clone size: -
J gene: TRBJ1-2
V gene: TRBV7-9

CDR3 protein: CASSQDRQTSPLHF
CDR3 DNA: TGCGCCAGCAGCCAGGACAGACAGACTTCACCCCTCCACTTT
D gene: -
clone size: -
J gene: TRBJ1-6
V gene: TRBV4-3

CDR3 protein: CASSLIRGTEAFF
CDR3 DNA: TGCGCCAGCAGCCTGATCAGGGGCACTGAAGCTTTCTTT
D gene: -
clone size: -
J gene: TRBJ1-1
V gene: TRBV5-1

CDR3 protein: CASSLGQGVHGYTF
CDR3 DNA: TGTGCCAGCAGCTTGGGACAGGGGGTCCATGGCTACACCTTC
D gene: TRBD1
clone size: -
J gene: TRBJ1-2
V gene: TRBV5-6

CDR3 protein: CASSQSINFNSPLHF
CDR3 DNA: TGCGCCAGCAGCCAAAGCATAAACTTCAATTCACCCCTCCACTTT
D gene: -
clone size: -
J gene: TRBJ1-6
V gene: TRBV4-3

CDR3 protein: CASSDRDRGNRETQYF
CDR3 DNA: TGTGCCAGCAGCGACCGGGACAGGGGGAACAGGGAGACCCAGTACTTC
D gene: TRBD1
clone size: -
J gene: TRBJ2-5
V gene: TRBV7-8

CDR3 protein: CASSFSAADTQYF
CDR3 DNA: TGTGCCAGCAGCTTTAGCGCAGCAGATACGCAGTATTTT
D gene: -
clone size: -
J gene: TRBJ2-3
V gene: TRBV5-4

CDR3 protein: CASIPVGGIYGYTF
CDR3 DNA: TGTGCCAGCATCCCAGTGGGGGGAATCTATGGCTACACCTTC
D gene: -
clone size: -
J gene: TRBJ1-2
V gene: TRBV28

CDR3 protein: CASRISGRAAGDTQYF
CDR3 DNA: TGTGCCAGTAGAATTAGCGGGAGGGCCGCCGGAGATACGCAGTATTTT
D gene: TRBD2
clone size: -
J gene: TRBJ2-3
V gene: TRBV19

CDR3 protein: CASSLRVIDEAFF
CDR3 DNA: TGTGCCAGCTCATTGCGGGTGATTGATGAAGCTTTCTTT
D gene: -
clone size: -
J gene: TRBJ1-1
V gene: TRBV18

CDR3 protein: CASTQTGPTGELFF
CDR3 DNA: TGTGCCAGCACCCAGACAGGGCCCACCGGGGAGCTGTTTTTT
D gene: TRBD1
clone size: -
J gene: TRBJ2-2
V gene: TRBV6-5

CDR3 protein: CASSLSGGRGYTF
CDR3 DNA: TGTGCCAGCAGTTTATCAGGGGGCAGGGGCTACACCTTC
D gene: TRBD1
clone size: -
J gene: TRBJ1-2
V gene: TRBV28

CDR3 protein: CATGTSPLSTDTQYF
CDR3 DNA: TGTGCCACCGGGACTAGCCCATTGAGCACAGATACGCAGTATTTT
D gene: TRBD2
clone size: few
J gene: TRBJ2-3
V gene: TRBV2

CDR3 protein: CASSSLRQGARKPNTGELFF
CDR3 DNA: TGCGCCAGCAGCTCCCTTCGACAGGGGGCGCGGAAACCAAACACCGGGGAGCTGTTTTTT
D gene: TRBD1
clone size: -
J gene: TRBJ2-2
V gene: TRBV5-1

CDR3 protein: CASSGTTGAANYGYTF
CDR3 DNA: TGTGCCAGCAGCGGGACCACAGGGGCAGCTAACTATGGCTACACCTTC
D gene: TRBD1
clone size: -
J gene: TRBJ1-2
V gene: TRBV9

CDR3 protein: CASSRESNQPQHF
CDR3 DNA: TGTGCCAGCAGCCGCGAGAGCAATCAGCCCCAGCATTTT
D gene: -
clone size: -
J gene: TRBJ1-5
V gene: TRBV5-5

CDR3 protein: CASSGGQRRSSGNTIYF
CDR3 DNA: TGTGCCAGCAGTGGCGGCCAGCGGCGAAGCTCTGGAAACACCATATATTTT
D gene: -
clone size: once
J gene: TRBJ1-3
V gene: TRBV6-4

CDR3 protein: CASSGGSEKLFF
CDR3 DNA: TGTGCCAGCAGTGGTGGCAGTGAAAAACTGTTTTTT
D gene: -
clone size: once
J gene: TRBJ1-4
V gene: TRBV2

CDR3 protein: CASSLGGPNSGNTIYF
CDR3 DNA: TGTGCCAGCAGCTTGGGGGGCCCGAACTCTGGAAACACCATATATTTT
D gene: -
clone size: -
J gene: TRBJ1-3
V gene: TRBV5-6

CDR3 protein: CASSLLGYPNF
CDR3 DNA: TGTGCCAGCAGCTTACTAGGCTACCCCAATTTC
D gene: -
clone size: -
J gene: TRBJ2-7
V gene: TRBV7-2

CDR3 protein: CASSLRQGGSYNEQFF
CDR3 DNA: TGCGCCAGCAGCTTGAGACAGGGAGGCTCCTACAATGAGCAGTTCTTC
D gene: -
clone size: -
J gene: TRBJ2-1
V gene: TRBV5-1

CDR3 protein: CASSSTSGDFYNEQFF
CDR3 DNA: TGTGCCAGCAGCTCGACTAGCGGGGACTTTTACAATGAGCAGTTCTTC
D gene: TRBD2
clone size: -
J gene: TRBJ2-1
V gene: TRBV5-5

CDR3 protein: CASSGGGTRAYEQYF
CDR3 DNA: TGTGCCAGCAGCGGCGGGGGAACGAGGGCCTACGAGCAGTACTTC
D gene: TRBD2
clone size: -
J gene: TRBJ2-7
V gene: TRBV5-5

CDR3 protein: CASSLTSSSGNTIYF
CDR3 DNA: TGTGCCAGTAGCCTGACATCGAGCTCTGGAAACACCATATATTTT
D gene: -
clone size: -
J gene: TRBJ1-3
V gene: TRBV19

CDR3 protein: CASSPTWTGNGYTF
CDR3 DNA: TGTGCCAGCAGTCCAACATGGACAGGGAATGGCTACACCTTC
D gene: TRBD1
clone size: -
J gene: TRBJ1-2
V gene: TRBV27

CDR3 protein: CASSPTAPTGGLEAFF
CDR3 DNA: TGTGCCAGCAGTCCTACCGCACCGACAGGGGGCCTTGAAGCTTTCTTT
D gene: TRBD1
clone size: -
J gene: TRBJ1-1
V gene: TRBV27

CDR3 protein: CASSLSTQGALDFYSGYTF
CDR3 DNA: TGTGCCAGCAGCCTTTCCACTCAGGGGGCGCTGGATTTTTACTCTGGCTACACCTTC
D gene: TRBD1
clone size: -
J gene: TRBJ1-2
V gene: TRBV7-2

CDR3 protein: CASSSGSRNTQYF
CDR3 DNA: TGTGCCAGTAGTAGCGGGAGTCGGAATACGCAGTATTTT
D gene: TRBD2
clone size: -
J gene: TRBJ2-3
V gene: TRBV25-1

CDR3 protein: CASSFGRGNIQYF
CDR3 DNA: TGTGCCAGCAGCTTCGGCAGGGGAAACATTCAGTACTTC
D gene: -
clone size: -
J gene: TRBJ2-4
V gene: TRBV5-8

CDR3 protein: CASSPLAPQGLNGNTIYF
CDR3 DNA: TGTGCCAGCTCACCGCTCGCTCCGCAGGGGTTAAATGGAAACACCATATATTTT
D gene: -
clone size: -
J gene: TRBJ1-3
V gene: TRBV18

CDR3 protein: CASSPLAGAEDTQYF
CDR3 DNA: TGTGCCAGCTCACCACTCGCAGGGGCCGAAGATACGCAGTATTTT
D gene: -
clone size: -
J gene: TRBJ2-3
V gene: TRBV18

CDR3 protein: CASSTSGSGTGELFF
CDR3 DNA: TGTGCCAGCTCGACCAGCGGGAGCGGGACCGGGGAGCTGTTTTTT
D gene: TRBD2
clone size: -
J gene: TRBJ2-2
V gene: TRBV18

CDR3 protein: CASSPSGQGTGNQPQHF
CDR3 DNA: TGTGCCAGCAGTCCTTCGGGACAGGGGACGGGCAATCAGCCCCAGCATTTT
D gene: TRBD1
clone size: once
J gene: TRBJ1-5
V gene: TRBV28

CDR3 protein: CASSVGPRTGGSYEQYF
CDR3 DNA: TGTGCCAGCAGCGTAGGCCCCCGGACAGGGGGTTCCTACGAGCAGTACTTC
D gene: TRBD1
clone size: -
J gene: TRBJ2-7
V gene: TRBV9

CDR3 protein: CASRTGKKTPYEQYF
CDR3 DNA: TGTGCCAGCAGAACCGGGAAAAAGACGCCCTACGAGCAGTACTTC
D gene: -
clone size: -
J gene: TRBJ2-7
V gene: TRBV5-4

CDR3 protein: CASREDSSYEQYF
CDR3 DNA: TGCGCCAGCAGAGAGGACAGCTCCTACGAGCAGTACTTC
D gene: -
clone size: few
J gene: TRBJ2-7
V gene: TRBV10-2

CDR3 protein: CASSPFPQGEAQPQHF
CDR3 DNA: TGTGCCAGCAGCCCCTTCCCACAGGGGGAAGCTCAGCCCCAGCATTTT
D gene: TRBD1
clone size: -
J gene: TRBJ1-5
V gene: TRBV6-6

CDR3 protein: CASRTGGNSYNSPLHF
CDR3 DNA: TGTGCCAGTCGGACAGGGGGCAACTCCTATAATTCACCCCTCCACTTT
D gene: TRBD1
clone size: -
J gene: TRBJ1-6
V gene: TRBV27

CDR3 protein: CASSTGQGGYTF
CDR3 DNA: TGTGCCAGCAGTACGGGACAGGGAGGCTACACCTTC
D gene: TRBD1
clone size: -
J gene: TRBJ1-2
V gene: TRBV27

CDR3 protein: CASSWGRAGEQFF
CDR3 DNA: TGCGCCAGCAGTTGGGGCCGGGCCGGGGAGCAGTTCTTC
D gene: -
clone size: -
J gene: TRBJ2-1
V gene: TRBV10-2

CDR3 protein: CASSPNRGPYEQYF
CDR3 DNA: TGTGCCAGCAGCCCTAACAGGGGACCCTACGAGCAGTACTTC
D gene: TRBD1
clone size: once
J gene: TRBJ2-7
V gene: TRBV7-8

CDR3 protein: CASSGQVGTQHF
CDR3 DNA: TGTGCCAGCTCAGGACAGGTAGGCACCCAGCATTTT
D gene: TRBD1
clone size: once
J gene: TRBJ1-5
V gene: TRBV18

CDR3 protein: CASRSSDREGEKLFF
CDR3 DNA: TGTGCCAGCAGATCCTCGGACAGGGAAGGTGAAAAACTGTTTTTT
D gene: TRBD1
clone size: few
J gene: TRBJ1-4
V gene: TRBV2

CDR3 protein: CASSLDWVAGQETQYF
CDR3 DNA: TGTGCCAGCAGCTTAGACTGGGTAGCGGGCCAAGAGACCCAGTACTTC
D gene: TRBD2
clone size: -
J gene: TRBJ2-5
V gene: TRBV7-9

CDR3 protein: CASSINPGQGAMVGGYTF
CDR3 DNA: TGTGCCAGTAGTATAAATCCGGGACAGGGGGCGATGGTCGGAGGCTACACCTTC
D gene: TRBD1
clone size: -
J gene: TRBJ1-2
V gene: TRBV19

CDR3 protein: CATSEGTVEKLFF
CDR3 DNA: TGTGCCACCTCCGAGGGGACTGTCGAAAAACTGTTTTTT
D gene: -
clone size: -
J gene: TRBJ1-4
V gene: TRBV28

CDR3 protein: CASSEALGDRGQDTQYF
CDR3 DNA: TGTGCCAGCAGTGAAGCGCTAGGGGACAGGGGGCAAGATACGCAGTATTTT
D gene: TRBD1
clone size: -
J gene: TRBJ2-3
V gene: TRBV2

CDR3 protein: CASSPGPGQVKEKLFF
CDR3 DNA: TGTGCCAGCAGCCCGGGACCCGGACAGGTTAAAGAAAAACTGTTTTTT
D gene: TRBD1
clone size: -
J gene: TRBJ1-4
V gene: TRBV7-2

CDR3 protein: CASSEGSVEQFF
CDR3 DNA: TGTGCCAGCAGTGAGGGTAGCGTTGAGCAGTTCTTC
D gene: -
clone size: -
J gene: TRBJ2-1
V gene: TRBV25-1